A selection of T cell receptor beta chains follows, all from one sample in a study of glioma-infiltrating T cells. TCRdb re-called the multiplex PCR reads through MiXCR, storing one row per CDR3 protein. Of tens of thousands of distinct CDR3 sequences in the sample, approximately 42% were seen once. Sequencing was performed on glioma tissue, nonneoplastic brain tissue, or PBMCs (not recorded which). Every receptor here comes from a human donor with low-grade glioma or glioblastoma, undergoing nonglioma brain surgery, or in good health (not recorded which). CDR3s include the opening cysteine and the closing phenylalanine or tryptophan. Fields, in order: J gene, V gene, D gene, clone size, CDR3 protein, CDR3 DNA. A D gene is named only where the DNA matches it firmly. A clone size is listed for some rows: how often the clone was seen (once, few, many), or a class if it is expanded.

TRBJ2-1	TRBV6-1	-	many	CASSERRNEQFF	TGTGCCAGCAGTGAACGGAGAAATGAGCAGTTCTTC
TRBJ2-7	TRBV6-2/TRBV6-3	-	medium-sized	CASRQTDYEQYF	TGTGCCAGCAGACAGACAGACTACGAGCAGTACTTC
TRBJ2-1	TRBV12-3/TRBV12-4	-	many	CASSFRGNNEQFF	TGTGCCAGCAGTTTTCGGGGCAACAATGAGCAGTTCTTC
TRBJ1-5	TRBV6-5	-	once	CASSYATGQLSNQPQHF	TGTGCCAGCAGTTACGCAACCGGGCAGCTTAGCAATCAGCCCCAGCATTTT
TRBJ2-2	TRBV12-3/TRBV12-4	TRBD1	many	CASSTWTGLNTGELFF	TGTGCCAGCAGTACCTGGACAGGCCTGAACACCGGGGAGCTGTTTTTT
TRBJ2-1	TRBV2	TRBD1	-	CARGESKGAQDEQFF	TGTGCCAGAGGAGAGTCGAAGGGGGCGCAGGATGAGCAGTTCTTC
TRBJ2-7	TRBV2	-	many	CASSETGGLGYEQYF	TGTGCCAGCAGTGAAACTGGCGGATTAGGGTACGAGCAGTACTTC
TRBJ2-1	TRBV13	TRBD2	many	CASSKTSGPNEQFF	TGTGCCAGCAGCAAGACTAGCGGGCCCAATGAGCAGTTCTTC
TRBJ2-7	TRBV18	TRBD1	many	CASSPRQGNYEQYF	TGTGCCAGCTCACCCAGACAGGGGAACTACGAGCAGTACTTC
TRBJ2-1	TRBV7-9	TRBD2	many	CASSLGTSGARYDNEQFF	TGTGCCAGCAGCCTCGGGACTAGCGGGGCCCGGTATGACAATGAGCAGTTCTTC
TRBJ2-5	TRBV5-4	-	-	CTSSSTDETQYF	TGCACCAGCAGCTCCACCGACGAGACCCAGTACTTC
TRBJ1-2	TRBV3-1	-	many	CASSQDDFKYGTTF	TGTGCCAGCAGCCAAGATGATTTTAAATATGGGACGACCTTC
TRBJ2-7	TRBV18	TRBD1	many	CASSPSRQGAYEQYF	TGTGCCAGCTCACCCTCTCGGCAGGGGGCCTACGAGCAGTACTTC
TRBJ2-7	TRBV4-1	TRBD1	many	CASSLGQGVYEQYF	TGCGCCAGCAGCCTAGGACAGGGGGTCTACGAGCAGTACTTC
TRBJ2-7	TRBV20-1	-	many	CSAGVGGTSYEQYF	TGCAGTGCGGGGGTAGGGGGAACCTCCTACGAGCAGTACTTC
TRBJ2-3	TRBV28	-	-	CASSLGSSDTQYF	TGTGCCAGCAGTTTAGGAAGTTCAGATACGCAGTATTTT
TRBJ2-7	TRBV28	-	-	CASSGPRGGTYEQYF	TGCGCCAGCAGCGGGCCTAGAGGGGGGACCTACGAGCAGTACTTC
TRBJ1-4	TRBV7-9	-	many	CASSLTEKLFF	TGTGCCAGCAGCTTGACGGAAAAACTGTTTTTT
TRBJ1-5	TRBV2	-	many	CASTERRQYSNQPQHF	TGTGCCAGCACCGAAAGGCGGCAGTATAGCAATCAGCCCCAGCATTTT
TRBJ1-6	TRBV28	-	many	CASRQNSPLHF	TGTGCCAGCAGGCAAAATTCACCCCTCCACTTT
TRBJ2-3	TRBV7-3	-	many	CASSFGGSADTQYF	TGTGCCAGCAGCTTTGGGGGAAGCGCAGATACGCAGTATTTT
TRBJ2-1	TRBV12-3/TRBV12-4	-	-	CASSLGGLDNEQFF	TGTGCCAGCAGTTTAGGAGGGCTCGACAATGAGCAGTTCTTC
TRBJ1-1	TRBV5-1	-	many	CASSLDSSVKNTEAFF	TGCGCCAGCAGCTTGGACTCTTCGGTGAAGAACACTGAAGCTTTCTTT
TRBJ2-7	TRBV20-1	-	-	CSASRDSYEQCF	TGCAGTGCTAGCCGGGACTCCTACGAGCAGTGCTTT
TRBJ1-3	TRBV5-1	-	many	CASSPDGTSGNTIYF	TGCGCCAGCAGCCCGGACGGAACCTCTGGAAACACCATATATTTT
TRBJ1-5	TRBV18	TRBD1	many	CASSPGTGVYQPQHF	TGTGCCAGCTCACCCGGGACAGGCGTGTATCAGCCCCAGCATTTT
TRBJ2-7	TRBV4-1	TRBD1	many	CASSQDSDRGTYEQYF	TGCGCCAGCAGCCAAGATTCGGACAGGGGAACGTACGAGCAGTACTTC
TRBJ1-5	TRBV27	-	many	CASSSSRSNQPQHF	TGTGCCAGCAGTTCCAGCCGTAGCAATCAGCCCCAGCATTTT
TRBJ1-2	TRBV20-1	-	many	CSARESGMRYGYTF	TGCAGTGCTAGAGAATCAGGGATGAGGTATGGCTACACCTTC
TRBJ2-5	TRBV10-3	TRBD2	many	CAIRTSVRETQYF	TGTGCCATCAGGACTAGCGTCCGAGAGACCCAGTACTTC
TRBJ1-1	TRBV11-2	TRBD1	many	CASSLGHLQGARTEAFF	TGTGCCAGCAGCTTAGGACACTTACAGGGGGCGCGAACTGAAGCTTTCTTT
TRBJ1-5	TRBV19	-	-	CASRVGTVSLGPQHF	TGTGCCAGTAGAGTCGGGACGGTCTCTTTGGGGCCCCAGCATTTT
TRBJ2-7	TRBV6-2/TRBV6-3	TRBD2	many	CASRTRTSENSYEQYF	TGTGCCAGCAGGACCAGGACTAGCGAAAACTCCTACGAGCAGTACTTC
TRBJ2-1	TRBV11-3	-	many	CASSQGDSFYEQFF	TGTGCCAGCAGCCAAGGGGATAGTTTCTATGAGCAGTTCTTC
TRBJ2-5	TRBV28	TRBD2	once	CASSLNGLAETQYF	TGTGCCAGCAGTTTAAACGGACTAGCGGAAACCCAGTACTTC
TRBJ2-1	TRBV6-1	-	-	CASSLGSGRGLGEQFF	TGTGCCAGCAGTCTCGGATCGGGGAGAGGCCTCGGCGAGCAGTTCTTC
TRBJ1-3	TRBV15	-	-	CATSNTEIGLSGSTIYF	TGTGCCACCAGCAACACCGAGATAGGCCTCTCTGGAAGCACCATATATTTT
TRBJ1-2	TRBV4-1	-	many	CASSQERYLGYTF	TGCGCCAGCAGCCAAGAGAGATATTTAGGCTACACCTTC
TRBJ2-7	TRBV7-2	-	-	CASSFRCHEECF	TGTGCCAGCAGTTTTAGGTGTCACGAGGAGTGCTTC
TRBJ2-5	TRBV28	TRBD2	-	CATTSGGCRETQHF	TGTGCCACGACTAGCGGGGGGTGCCGAGAGACCCAGCACTTC
TRBJ2-1	TRBV4-1	TRBD2	-	CASSRVGSAGLYNKQFF	TGCGCCAGCAGCCGAGTCGGCTCAGCGGGACTTTACAATAAGCAGTTCTTC
TRBJ1-1	TRBV7-2	TRBD1	-	CASREGTGGKRTEAFF	TGTGCCAGCAGAGAAGGGACAGGGGGAAAACGAACTGAAGCTTTCTTT
TRBJ2-3	TRBV6-2/TRBV6-3	-	many	CASSYRDTDTQYF	TGTGCCAGCAGTTACCGGGACACAGATACGCAGTATTTT
TRBJ2-7	TRBV18	TRBD2	many	CASLSGTSGGSYEQYF	TGTGCCAGCTTGTCCGGGACTAGCGGGGGATCCTACGAGCAGTACTTC
TRBJ1-5	TRBV2	-	-	CAGKGDAKQPQHF	TGTGCCGGCAAAGGGGACGCTAAACAGCCCCAGCATTTT
TRBJ2-1	TRBV6-2/TRBV6-3	-	-	CASSYNLDYEQLF	TGTGCCAGCAGTTATAACCTAGACTACGAGCAGCTCTTC
TRBJ2-5	TRBV5-4	-	-	CASSWVGSTSQETQCF	TGTGCCAGCAGCTGGGTCGGCAGTACTTCCCAAGAGACCCAGTGCTTC
TRBJ2-3	TRBV2	-	once	CASGRILITDTQYF	TGTGCCAGCGGGAGGATCTTAATCACAGATACGCAGTATTTT
TRBJ2-1	TRBV27	-	once	CASSLGGGNQAQFF	TGTGCCAGCAGTTTAGGGGGAGGCAATCAGGCGCAGTTCTTT
TRBJ1-6	TRBV27	-	many	CASSPSRTGYNSPLHF	TGTGCCAGCAGTCCTTCTAGGACCGGTTATAATTCACCCCTCCACTTT
TRBJ1-5	TRBV28	-	many	CASSNGQRPKAQHF	TGTGCCAGCAGCAATGGACAGCGACCGAAAGCCCAGCATTTT